The 5 T cell receptor beta chains below all came from one sample that was sequenced in a study of identical twins (dated by TCRdb to 2015 to 2016). The library was obtained by 5' RACE. These reads were obtained on an Illumina HiSeq 2000. TCRdb reran the public reads through fastp at Q25 and MiXCR, keeping productive beta chains. Each CDR3 protein appears once, grouped with its most common genes and DNA. The sample table holds about 730,000 distinct CDR3 sequences, of which 21% were seen once. In total, the top ten clones hold approximately 4.5% of the sample. These data are also associated with another study on T cells expressing NK-cell markers.

Source material: PBMCs. These TCRs come from a young woman in good health.

This clonotype was seen only a few times. Here the CDR3 DNA reads TGTGCCATCAGTTCCTACGGGACTAGCGTTAGAACCGGGATGGATACGCAGTATTTT. Its translation is CAISSYGTSVRTGMDTQYF. The rearrangement joins TRBV10-3 to TRBJ2-3; TRBD2 matches 10 bases. The CDR3 consists of 19 residues. The ends lost 5 bases at V and 6 bases at J; junction bases unmatched: 20. Germline CDR1 reads ENHRY; CDR2 reads SYGVKD.

This clonotype showed up just a few times. The chain carries TRBV12-5 and TRBJ2-7, with 8 bases lining up with TRBD2. Losses at the gene ends were 2 bases for V and 7 bases for J; bases not matched to a gene: 10. Germline V gene sequence: CDR1 LGHNT, CDR2 FRNRAP. The CDR3 loop spans 15 amino acids. CDR3 sequence reads: CASGLLTSEPEEQYF. The CDR3 DNA reads as TGTGCTAGTGGTTTGTTGACTAGCGAGCCTGAAGAGCAGTACTTC. The whole variable domain, filled in from reference TRBV12-5 and TRBJ2-7, reads DARVTQTPRHKVTEMGQEVTMRCQPILGHNTVFWYRQTMMQGLELLAYFRNRAPLDDSGMPKDRFSAEMPDATLATLKIQPSEPRDSAVYFCASGLLTSEPEEQYFGPGTRLTVT.

V and J are TRBV20-1 and TRBJ2-1, with TRBD2 identical over 9 bases. Looked up from germline, CDR1 is DFQATT and CDR2 is SNEGSKA (reference sequence). CDR3 length equals 15 residues. J lost 9 bases, V lost 3 bases, and 12 bases had no gene match. CDR3 bases: TGCAGTGCTAGTGGCCTAGCGGGAACCCTCGTTGAGCAGTTCTTC. Translated, it gives CSASGLAGTLVEQFF.

The V and J genes are TRBV20-1 and TRBJ1-1; D unclear. This CDR3 has 14 amino acids. V was shortened by 0 bases and J by 5 bases, with 13 bases between the two germline ends. Germline CDR1 is DFQATT and CDR2 is SNEGSKA (reference sequence). CDR3 loop: CSARDSRGGTEAFF. CDR3 coding DNA: TGCAGTGCTAGAGATTCCCGAGGTGGGACTGAAGCTTTCTTT.

This clonotype was counted only a few times. The genes are TRBV29-1 and TRBJ2-1, with TRBD2 matching over 7 bases. The CDR3 is 13 amino acids. Germline CDR1 SQVTM, CDR2 ANQGSEA. Trimming cost V 7 bases and J 5 bases; bases outside gene matches: 8. In DNA form, the CDR3 reads TGCAGCGCCCTAAAGGGACTAAACAATGAGCAGTTCTTC. This encodes CSALKGLNNEQFF.